This entry features one T cell receptor beta chain sequence. As yet, its antigen is unknown. The sample belongs to a study of cytomegalovirus exposure and HLA in healthy donors. With 60 Vbeta and 13 Jbeta primers, the PCR was carried out. Sequenced by immunoSEQ multiplex PCR; TCRdb stores in-frame clones only, minus some. This table holds under 200,000 clones, about four fifths found once. Germline CDR1 reads ENHRY; CDR2 reads SYGVKD. The CDR3 consists of 17 residues. V lost 2 bases, J lost 3 bases, and 20 bases lay in between. Study observations and caveats: Sequencing depth across donors, presence/absence analyses assumed, was roughly uniform. Accounts indicate the classifier identified cytomegalovirus status with strong specificity and sensitivity.

The sequencing sample was made of PBMCs. The V gene is TRBV10-3, the J gene TRBJ2-7; D is perhaps TRBD2 (6 bases). This TCR was sampled from a girl between 5 and 17 years old in good health and CMV-seropositive. CDR3 loop: CAISELGVRGGGYEQYF. CDR3 in DNA: TGTGCCATCAGTGAGCTTGGGGTTCGGGGAGGCGGCTACGAGCAGTACTTC.